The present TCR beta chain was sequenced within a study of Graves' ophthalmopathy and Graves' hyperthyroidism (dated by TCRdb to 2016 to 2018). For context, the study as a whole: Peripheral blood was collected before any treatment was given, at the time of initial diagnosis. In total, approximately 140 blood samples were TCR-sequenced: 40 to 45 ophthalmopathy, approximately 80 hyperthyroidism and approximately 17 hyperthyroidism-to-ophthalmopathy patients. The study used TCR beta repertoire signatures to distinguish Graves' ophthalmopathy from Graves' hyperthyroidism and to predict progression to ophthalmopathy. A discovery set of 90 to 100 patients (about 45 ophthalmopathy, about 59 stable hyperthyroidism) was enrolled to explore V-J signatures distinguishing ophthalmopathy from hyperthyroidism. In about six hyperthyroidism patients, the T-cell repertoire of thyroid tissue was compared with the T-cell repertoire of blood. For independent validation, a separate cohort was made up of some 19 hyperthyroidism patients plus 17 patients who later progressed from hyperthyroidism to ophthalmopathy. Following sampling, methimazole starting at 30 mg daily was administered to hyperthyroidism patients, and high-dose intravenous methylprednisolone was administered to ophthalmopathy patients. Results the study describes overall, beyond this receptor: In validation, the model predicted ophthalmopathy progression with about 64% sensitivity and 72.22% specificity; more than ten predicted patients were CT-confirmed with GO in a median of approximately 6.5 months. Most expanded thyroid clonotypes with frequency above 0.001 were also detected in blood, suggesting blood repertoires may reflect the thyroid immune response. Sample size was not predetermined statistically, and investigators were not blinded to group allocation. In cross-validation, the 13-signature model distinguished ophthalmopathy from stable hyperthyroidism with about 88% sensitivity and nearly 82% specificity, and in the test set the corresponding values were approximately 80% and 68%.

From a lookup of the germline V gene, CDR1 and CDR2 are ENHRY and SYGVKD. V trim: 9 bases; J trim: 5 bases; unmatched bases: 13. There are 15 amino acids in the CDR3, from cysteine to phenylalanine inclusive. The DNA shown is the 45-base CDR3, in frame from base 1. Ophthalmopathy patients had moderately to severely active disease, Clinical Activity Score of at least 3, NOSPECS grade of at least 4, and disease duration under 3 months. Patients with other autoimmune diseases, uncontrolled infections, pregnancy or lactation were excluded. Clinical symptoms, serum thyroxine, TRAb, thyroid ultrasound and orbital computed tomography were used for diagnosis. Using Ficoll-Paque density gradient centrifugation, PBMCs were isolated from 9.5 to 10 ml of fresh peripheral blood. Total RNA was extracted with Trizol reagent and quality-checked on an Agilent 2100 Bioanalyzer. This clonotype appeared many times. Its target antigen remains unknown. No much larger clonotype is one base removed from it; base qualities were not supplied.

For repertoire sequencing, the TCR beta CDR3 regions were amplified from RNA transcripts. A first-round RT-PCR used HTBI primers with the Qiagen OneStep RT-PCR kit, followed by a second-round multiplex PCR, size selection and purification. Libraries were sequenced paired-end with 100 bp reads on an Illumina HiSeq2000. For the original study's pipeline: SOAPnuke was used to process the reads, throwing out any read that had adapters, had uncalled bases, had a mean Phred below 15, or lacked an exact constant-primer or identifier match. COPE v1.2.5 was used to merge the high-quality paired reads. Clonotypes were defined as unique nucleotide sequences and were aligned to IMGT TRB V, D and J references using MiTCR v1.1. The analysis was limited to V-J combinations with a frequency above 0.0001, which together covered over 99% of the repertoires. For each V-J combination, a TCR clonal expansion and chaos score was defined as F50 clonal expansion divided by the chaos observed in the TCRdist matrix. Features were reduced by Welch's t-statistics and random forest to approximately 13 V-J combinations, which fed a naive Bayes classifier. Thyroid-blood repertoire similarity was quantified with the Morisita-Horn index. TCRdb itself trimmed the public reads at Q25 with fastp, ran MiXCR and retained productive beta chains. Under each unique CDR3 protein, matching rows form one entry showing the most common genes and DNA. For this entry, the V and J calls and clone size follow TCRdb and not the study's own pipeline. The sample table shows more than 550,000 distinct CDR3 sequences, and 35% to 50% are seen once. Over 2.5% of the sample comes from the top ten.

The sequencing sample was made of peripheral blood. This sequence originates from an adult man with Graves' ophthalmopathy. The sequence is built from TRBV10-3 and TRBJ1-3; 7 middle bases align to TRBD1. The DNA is TGTGCCATTTACCTTATTACAGGGGTGCGAAACACCATATATTTT. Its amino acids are CAIYLITGVRNTIYF.